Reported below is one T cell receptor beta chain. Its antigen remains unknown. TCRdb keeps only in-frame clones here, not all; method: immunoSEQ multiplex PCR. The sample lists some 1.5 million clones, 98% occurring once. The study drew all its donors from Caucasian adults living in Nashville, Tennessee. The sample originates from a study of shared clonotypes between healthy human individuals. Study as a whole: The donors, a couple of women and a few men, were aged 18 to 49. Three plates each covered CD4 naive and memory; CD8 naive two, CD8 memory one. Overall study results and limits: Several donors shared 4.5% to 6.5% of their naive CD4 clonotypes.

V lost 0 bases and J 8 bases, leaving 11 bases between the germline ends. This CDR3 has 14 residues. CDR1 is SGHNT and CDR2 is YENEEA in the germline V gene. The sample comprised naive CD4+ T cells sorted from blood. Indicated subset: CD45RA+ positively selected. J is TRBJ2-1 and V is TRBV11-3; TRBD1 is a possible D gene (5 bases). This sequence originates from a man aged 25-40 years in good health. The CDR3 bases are TGTGCCAGCAGCTTAGATTCTAGGGGCTATGAGCAGTTCTTC. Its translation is CASSLDSRGYEQFF.